Shown below are 3 T cell receptor beta chains from a single sample sequenced in a study of blood T cell repertoires in COVID-19. Using immunoSEQ multiplex PCR, the repertoire was profiled, and TCRdb retains in-frame clones only, with some absent. This table holds under 95,000 clones, roughly 85% found once. Input material: peripheral blood. The receptors originated from a middle-aged man with COVID-19, enrolled during active disease.

The V and J genes are TRBV6-5 and TRBJ1-1; D not resolved. V lost 8 bases and J 3 bases, leaving 16 bases between the germline ends. The CDR3 is made up of 14 amino acids. CDR1 and CDR2 from the germline V gene are MNHEY and SVGAGI. CDR3 bases: TGTGCCAGCCTCCTTTTCGCGGGCGACACTGAAGCTTTCTTT. Protein: CASLLFAGDTEAFF.

V usage is TRBV27 and J usage is TRBJ2-7, with D possibly TRBD1 on 6 matching bases. Trimming shortened V by 4 bases and J by 3 bases, and 10 bases separated the two germline ends. The germline CDR1 and CDR2 sequences are MNHEY and SMNVEV (reference sequence). The CDR3 is 13 amino acids. The CDR3 coding sequence is TGTGCCAGCAGTTCTGGACAGATCTACGAGCAGTACTTC. It specifies CASSSGQIYEQYF.

The sample holds one count of this clone. V gene TRBV1 combines with J gene TRBJ2-1; the table gives TRBD2 as D, unverified against the DNA. TRBV1 is classified as a pseudogene. This CDR3 region has 13 residues. CDR3: CTSSISDYNEQFF. DNA of the CDR3: TGCACCAGCAGCATTAGCGACTACAATGAGCAGTTCTTC.